This T cell receptor beta chain comes out of a study of blood T cell repertoires in COVID-19. Produced via immunoSEQ multiplex PCR; TCRdb's table is partial and in-frame only. The sample yields around 110,000 clones, about 80% seen once. There are 19 residues in the CDR3. V gave up 4 bases and J gave up 6 bases; unmatched junction bases: 13. Germline V gene lookup returns CDR1 MNHEY and CDR2 SVGEGT. Sequencing input: peripheral blood. The clonotype originates from a man aged 60-69 years with active or convalescent COVID-19. The J gene is TRBJ2-2, the V gene TRBV6-2 or TRBV6-3, with TRBD2 identical over 14 bases. CDR3 amino acids: CASSFLHFLGLAGAGELFF. DNA of the CDR3: TGTGCCAGCAGTTTCCTCCACTTTCTGGGACTAGCGGGAGCCGGGGAGCTGTTTTTT.